These 18 T cell receptor beta chains share one sample of origin, sequenced in a study of T cell responses to AZD1222 COVID-19 vaccine. Measured with immunoSEQ multiplex PCR; TCRdb has only the in-frame clones, and not every one. The data show 55,000 to 60,000 clones, approximately 85% seen once. Sequences were derived from peripheral blood, sampled on day 0 of MenACWY control vaccination. The receptor set was obtained from an adult in good health.

The V call is TRBV10-1, the J call TRBJ2-5, with TRBD1 identical over 7 bases. Germline V gives CDR1 WNHNN, CDR2 SYGVQD (reference sequence). The ends lost 3 bases at V and 3 bases at J; junction bases unmatched: 10. CDR3 length: 16 amino acids. CDR3 nucleotide sequence: TGCGCCAGCAGTGAATTGTCCCGGGACAGTGAAGAGACCCAGTACTTC. Its protein is CASSELSRDSEETQYF.

V is TRBV28 and J is TRBJ2-1, with D hard to call. The germline V and J ends were trimmed by 2 bases and 12 bases, with 8 bases remaining between them. CDR1 is MDHEN and CDR2 is SYDVKM in the germline V gene. The CDR3 contains 11 residues. The CDR3 DNA follows: TGTGCCAGCAGTTTAGCTAGTTGGCAGTTCTTC. It encodes CASSLASWQFF.

In nucleotides, the CDR3 is TGTGCCAGCAGCTTGGGGCGGGAGGGCCGCGAGCAGTACTTC. It codes for CASSLGREGREQYF. This sequence joins TRBV7-8 and TRBJ2-7; TRBD2 agrees at 9 bases. From germline, CDR1 is SGHVS and CDR2 FQNEAQ. The CDR3 has 14 amino acids. V shed 3 bases, J shed 6 bases, and the junction held 6 bases outside the gene matches.

This clone has a handful of counts. DNA of the CDR3: TGTGCCAGCAGTCTCCCCGCAGGGGGCGGGTATGGCTACACCTTC. Amino acids: CASSLPAGGGYGYTF. The chain couples TRBV28 to TRBJ1-2, with 8 bases lining up with TRBD1. This CDR3 spans 15 amino acids. CDR1 and CDR2 (germline): MDHEN, SYDVKM. V was pared by 5 bases and J by 5 bases, with 10 bases of the junction left unmatched.

V is TRBV20-1 and J is TRBJ2-3; 12 nucleotides agree with TRBD2. The germline gives CDR1 DFQATT, CDR2 SNEGSKA (reference sequence). V trimming: 3 bases; J trimming: 6 bases; junction bases outside the gene matches: 7. This CDR3 has 15 amino acids. The CDR3 is CSASLTSGRPDTQYF. The CDR3 DNA reads as TGCAGTGCTAGTCTTACTAGCGGGAGGCCGGATACGCAGTATTTT.

The chain employs TRBV6-5 and TRBJ2-2; weak D call: TRBD2 (6 bases). V was pared by 1 base and J by 4 bases, with 10 bases between. CDR3 length equals 15 residues. CDR1 and CDR2 from the germline V gene are MNHEY and SVGAGI. This CDR3 is CASSYFSGATGELFF. CDR3 sequence (DNA): TGTGCCAGCAGTTACTTTAGCGGAGCCACCGGGGAGCTGTTTTTT.

V gene TRBV6-2 or TRBV6-3 combines with J gene TRBJ1-5; D gene ambiguous. Trimming removed 2 bases from V and 4 bases from J, with 18 bases in between. CDR3 length equals 17 residues. CDR1 and CDR2 (germline): MNHEY, SVGEGT. This CDR3 is CASSYTPWTMGNQPQHF. In DNA, the CDR3 is TGTGCCAGCAGTTACACCCCTTGGACTATGGGTAATCAGCCCCAGCATTTT.

This chain uses TRBV24-1 with TRBJ2-5, with a weak D call TRBD2 (5 bases). CDR3 size: 16 residues. The germline V gene has CDR1 KGHDR and CDR2 SFDVKD. V lost 1 base and J 5 bases, leaving 16 bases between the germline ends. Here the CDR3 reads CATSDFAGGGEETQYF. In nucleotides, the CDR3 is TGTGCCACCAGTGATTTTGCGGGCGGAGGAGAGGAGACCCAGTACTTC.

The rearrangement uses TRBV28 and TRBJ2-2, with 12 positions matching TRBD2. Trimming took 2 bases from V and 5 from J; bases not matched to a gene: 0. Germline V CDR1 and CDR2: MDHEN, SYDVKM. The CDR3 loop spans 15 amino acids. The chain's CDR3 is CASSLLAGGTGELFF. Written as DNA, the CDR3 is TGTGCCAGCAGTTTACTAGCGGGAGGGACCGGGGAGCTGTTTTTT.

This clone appeared once. The chain employs TRBV4-1 and TRBJ1-3; TRBD1 agrees at 7 bases. Trimming removed 0 bases from V and 0 bases from J; junction bases left unmatched: 8. The germline CDR1 and CDR2 sequences are MGHRA and YSYEKL. This CDR3 is built from 18 residues. The CDR3 here is CASSQDSTTGLSGNTIYF. CDR3 DNA: TGCGCCAGCAGCCAAGATTCGACGACAGGGCTCTCTGGAAACACCATATATTTT.

The CDR3 sequence is CASSTVGTVGSGNEQFF. The CDR3 DNA reads as TGTGCCAGCAGCACAGTCGGTACGGTGGGTAGCGGAAATGAGCAGTTCTTC. V and J are TRBV7-3 and TRBJ2-1, with D tentatively TRBD2 (6 bases). In germline, CDR1 is SGHTA, CDR2 FQGTGA. The germline V and J ends were trimmed by 5 bases and 7 bases, with 24 bases remaining between them. The CDR3 consists of 17 residues.

The genes are TRBV10-1 and TRBJ1-1; D is uncertain. Per the germline V gene, CDR1 is WNHNN and CDR2 is SYGVQD (reference sequence). CDR3 length equals 11 residues. Trimming cost V 2 bases and J 2 bases, with 0 bases left between them. CDR3 loop: CASSENTEAFF. The CDR3, as DNA: TGCGCCAGCAGTGAGAACACTGAAGCTTTCTTT.

The chain uses TRBV6-2 or TRBV6-3 and TRBJ2-2; no clear D. The CDR3 has 14 residues. Germline assignment: CDR1 MNHEY and CDR2 SVGEGT. V was cut by 2 bases and J by 5 bases, with 9 bases left in between. The CDR3 loop reads CASSYQKGTGELFF. Here the CDR3 DNA reads TGTGCCAGCAGTTACCAAAAAGGAACCGGGGAGCTGTTTTTT.

The chain links TRBV28 to TRBJ2-7; D is unclear. CDR1 and CDR2 from the germline V gene are MDHEN and SYDVKM. The CDR3 is 13 residues long. Trimming left V 2 bases short and J 7 bases short, with 12 bases between. This CDR3 is CASSLGIPGEQYF. In nucleotides, the CDR3 is TGTGCCAGCAGTTTAGGGATACCCGGGGAGCAGTACTTC.

The chain combines TRBV5-1 with TRBJ1-6, with no clear D. This CDR3 contains 16 residues. Trimming removed 0 bases from V and 9 bases from J, with 16 bases in between. Germline CDR1 SGHRS, CDR2 YFSETQ. DNA for the CDR3: TGCGCCAGCAGCTTGGCCCTGACACGGGAGGGTTCACCCCTCCACTTT. Translated: CASSLALTREGSPLHF.

The chain has TRBV7-2 and TRBJ1-1; 7 nucleotides agree with TRBD1. With 5 bases clipped from V and 3 bases from J, the junction kept 9 bases outside the gene matches. CDR3 length: 15 residues. The germline gives CDR1 SGHTA, CDR2 FQGNSA. CDR3: CASSPGTVSYTEAFF. The CDR3 DNA sequence: TGTGCCAGCAGCCCGGGGACAGTCTCTTACACTGAAGCTTTCTTT.

The chain joins TRBV5-8 to TRBJ1-1, with a tentative D call TRBD1 (5 bases). Trimming stripped 4 bases from V and 10 bases from J, with 23 bases between. The CDR3 extends over 15 amino acids. The germline gives CDR1 SGHTS, CDR2 YDEGEE. The CDR3 nucleotides read TGTGCCAGCAGCCTTCGGGACCGACGGAGGTCGGGAGCTTTCTTT. This sequence encodes CASSLRDRRRSGAFF.

This clone was counted a single time. The rearrangement uses TRBV4-2 and TRBJ1-2; the match to TRBD1 covers 8 bases. The CDR3 sequence is 17 residues long. Germline V gene data show CDR1 as LGHNA and CDR2 as YNFKEQ. With V trimmed by 1 base and J by 3 bases, 10 bases remained unmatched. CDR3 bases: TGTGCCAGCAGCCAAGGGTTCGGGGACAGGACTTACTATGGCTACACCTTC. This translates into CASSQGFGDRTYYGYTF.